The 4 T cell receptor beta chains below come from one sample, sequenced in a study of CD8 T cells in Susac syndrome (dated by TCRdb to the late 2010s). The library was prepared using the immunoSEQ multiplex PCR assay. RNA was extracted using the RNeasy kit, and about 0.5 to 1 ug of the RNA was reverse transcribed with random hexamers. The public reads were quality trimmed at Q25 with fastp and then assembled into clones with MiXCR by TCRdb, keeping productive beta chains. Rows merge per CDR3 protein into single entries with the most common DNA and genes. This sample is represented by approximately 94,000 distinct CDR3 sequences; 95% of them were singletons. 0.3% of the sample lies in the top ten. The sample comprised CD8+ T cells from PBMCs. All receptors derive from a human donor with Susac syndrome.

The V gene is TRBV2, the J gene TRBJ2-5; 7 nucleotides agree with TRBD1. Trimming took 3 bases from V and 6 from J; bases not matched to a gene: 10. Per the germline V gene, CDR1 is SNHLY and CDR2 is FYNNEI. CDR3 size: 15 residues. As DNA, the CDR3 is TGTGCCAGCAGTGATGAGGGACAGCCTGACAAGACCCAGTACTTC. Translating it yields CASSDEGQPDKTQYF.

The CDR3 spells CSVEHPKPSEQFF. CDR3 coding DNA: TGCAGCGTTGAACACCCCAAGCCCAGTGAGCAGTTCTTC. The gene calls are TRBV29-1 and TRBJ2-1; no reliable D call. Trimming took 2 bases from V and 9 from J, leaving 14 bases between them. CDR1 is SQVTM and CDR2 is ANQGSEA in the germline V gene. The CDR3 loop spans 13 amino acids.

The rearrangement uses TRBV20-1 and TRBJ2-2; a possible D gene is TRBD2 (6 bases). Germline V lookup: CDR1 DFQATT, CDR2 SNEGSKA (reference sequence). The length of the CDR3 is 11 residues. V was cut by 3 bases and J by 8 bases, with 7 bases left in between. The CDR3 sequence is CSASGRGELFF. Written as DNA, the CDR3 is TGCAGTGCTAGCGGGAGAGGGGAGCTGTTTTTT.

This chain links TRBV13 with TRBJ2-5; D is perhaps TRBD1 (5 bases). The germline V and J ends were trimmed by 6 bases and 3 bases, with 11 bases remaining between them. The CDR3 sequence is 13 residues long. In germline, CDR1 is PRHDT, CDR2 FYEKMQ (reference sequence). In DNA form, the CDR3 reads TGTGCCAGCAGAACATTCAGGGAAGAGACCCAGTACTTC. Residues: CASRTFREETQYF.